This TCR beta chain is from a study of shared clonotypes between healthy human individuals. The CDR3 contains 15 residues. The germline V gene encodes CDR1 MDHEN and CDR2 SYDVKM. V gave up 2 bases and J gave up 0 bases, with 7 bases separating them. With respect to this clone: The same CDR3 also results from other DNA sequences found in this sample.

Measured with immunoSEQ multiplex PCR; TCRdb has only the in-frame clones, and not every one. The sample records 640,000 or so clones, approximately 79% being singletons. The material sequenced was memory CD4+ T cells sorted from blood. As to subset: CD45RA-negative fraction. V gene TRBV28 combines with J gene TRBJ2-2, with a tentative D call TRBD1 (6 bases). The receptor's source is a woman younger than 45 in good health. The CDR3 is CASSLAGANTGELFF. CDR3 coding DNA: TGTGCCAGCAGTTTAGCAGGGGCGAACACCGGGGAGCTGTTTTTT.